These T cell receptor beta chains were read from a single sample in a study of identifying expanded T cells in peripheral blood. The protocol was immunoSEQ multiplex PCR, while the TCRdb copy is restricted to in-frame clones and leaves out a portion. The repertoire consists of about 110,000 clones, with 88% occurring once and the leading ten covering 7.5% to 10%. The sequenced sample consisted of blood. These receptors were obtained from a person between 18 and 70 years old in good health. Each CDR3 is given with its conserved first and last residue. Fields, in order: V gene, J gene, clone size, D gene, CDR3 DNA, CDR3 protein. A D gene is named only where the DNA matches it firmly. Clone size is not always given. Where it is, it says once, few, many or a class for expanded clones.

>TRBV19|TRBJ2-3|once|-
TGTGCCAGTACATCAGGGAACACAGATACGCAGTATTTT
CASTSGNTDTQYF
>TRBV5-1|TRBJ2-1|-|-
TGCGCCAGCAGCTTTAGTGGGGCGGGCAATGAGCAGTTCTTC
CASSFSGAGNEQFF
>TRBV27|TRBJ2-2|-|TRBD1
TGTGCCAGCAGACAATACAGGGGACCCACCGGGGAGCTGTTTTTT
CASRQYRGPTGELFF
>TRBV6-5|TRBJ2-1|-|TRBD2
TGTGCCAGCAGCCGGACTAGCGGGAGCCATGAGCAGTTCTTC
CASSRTSGSHEQFF
>TRBV18|TRBJ2-5|-|-
TGTGCCAGCTCACCGGGGAGACAGGCTTACCAAGAGACCCAGTACTTC
CASSPGRQAYQETQYF
>TRBV7-2|TRBJ2-7|-|TRBD1
TGTGCCAGCAGCTGGACAGGGACCGAGCAGTACTTC
CASSWTGTEQYF
>TRBV9|TRBJ2-7|-|-
TGTGCCAGCAGCGTACAGGGAACGACCTACGAGCAGTACTTC
CASSVQGTTYEQYF
>TRBV5-1|TRBJ1-5|-|-
TGCGCCAGCAGCTTGAATCAGCCCCAGCATTTT
CASSLNQPQHF
>TRBV18|TRBJ2-7|once|-
TGTGCCAGCTCACCACCAAATGCCTACGAGCAGTACTTC
CASSPPNAYEQYF
>TRBV7-2|TRBJ1-4|few|-
TGTGCCAGCAGCCAACAGCCAACTAATGAAAAACTGTTTTTT
CASSQQPTNEKLFF
>TRBV27|TRBJ2-3|-|-
TGTGCCAGCAGTTACGACAGGAACACAGATACGCAGTATTTT
CASSYDRNTDTQYF
>TRBV5-4|TRBJ1-1|-|TRBD1
TGTGCCAGCAGCTTAGAATACAGGGGCCGGCAAGCTTTCTTT
CASSLEYRGRQAFF